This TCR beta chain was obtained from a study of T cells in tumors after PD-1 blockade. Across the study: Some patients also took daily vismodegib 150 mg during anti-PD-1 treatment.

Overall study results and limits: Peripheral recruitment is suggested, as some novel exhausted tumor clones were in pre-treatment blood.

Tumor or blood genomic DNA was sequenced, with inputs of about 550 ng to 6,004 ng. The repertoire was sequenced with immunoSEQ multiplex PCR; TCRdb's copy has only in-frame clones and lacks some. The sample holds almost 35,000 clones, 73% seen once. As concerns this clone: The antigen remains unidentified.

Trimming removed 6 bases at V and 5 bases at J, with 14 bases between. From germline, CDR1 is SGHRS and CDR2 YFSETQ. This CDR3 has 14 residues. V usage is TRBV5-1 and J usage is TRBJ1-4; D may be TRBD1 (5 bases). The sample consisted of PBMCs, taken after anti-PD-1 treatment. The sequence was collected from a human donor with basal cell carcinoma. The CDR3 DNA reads TGCGCCAGCAACCCCGGGACTGGCAATGAAAAACTGTTTTTT. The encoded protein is CASNPGTGNEKLFF.